Below are 12 T cell receptor beta chains sequenced from a single sample in a study of a mutant IDH1 vaccine in newly diagnosed glioma (dated by TCRdb to 2020 to 2023). The sample's time point label, in plain terms: baseline, week 1 (first vaccination visit). The treatment or condition label on this specimen signifies: pre-vaccination baseline after standard-of-care therapy. The library was built by means of the immunoSEQ multiplex PCR assay. Not all clones reach the TCRdb copy of this immuneACCESS table, which keeps in-frame sequences only. Checked studies attribute under half of the gap to unresolved V genes and leave the rest unexplained. This sample lists around 92,000 clones; around 82% were detected once. The top ten clones comprise roughly 7.1% of the sample. Sequencing used PBMCs, obtained from a glioma patient treated with radiotherapy, temozolomide or both. All receptors come from a woman between 50 and 59 years old with glioma.

This chain links TRBV29-1 with TRBJ2-3; TRBD2 might be the D (6 bases). Germline CDR1 and CDR2: SQVTM and ANQGSEA. The CDR3 spans 12 residues. V lost 4 bases to trimming and J lost 4 bases, with 9 bases between them. CDR3 in amino acids: CSVGGVSDTQYF. The DNA of the CDR3 is TGCAGCGTTGGGGGGGTTTCAGATACGCAGTATTTT.

This clone was seen only once. V gene TRBV7-9 combines with J gene TRBJ2-3; 7 bases map to TRBD1. The V segment lost 11 bases and the J segment 4 bases; nucleotides outside the gene matches: 9. CDR1 and CDR2 from the germline V gene are SEHNR and FQNEAQ (reference sequence). This CDR3 has 13 residues. The CDR3 is CAGAQGMADTQYF. The CDR3 DNA follows: TGTGCCGGTGCACAGGGGATGGCAGATACGCAGTATTTT.

This chain joins TRBV5-6 and TRBJ1-2; D call uncertain. Germline CDR1 SGHDT, CDR2 YYEEEE. The ends were cut back, 3 bases at V and 8 bases at J, with 23 bases in the middle. CDR3 length equals 16 residues. In nucleotides, the CDR3 is TGTGCCAGCAGCTCCCGCCGGCCCAGGCAAGAAGGCGGCTACACCTTC. The encoded protein is CASSSRRPRQEGGYTF.

This clone showed up just once. The gene calls are TRBV2 and TRBJ2-3, with 7 positions matching TRBD1. The CDR3 sequence is 16 residues long. Germline V gives CDR1 SNHLY, CDR2 FYNNEI. The junction had 7 bases not matched to a gene; V was cut back by 4 bases and J by 0 bases. CDR3 DNA: TGTGCCAGCAGTGGGGCCGACAGGGCGAGCACAGATACGCAGTATTTT. It encodes CASSGADRASTDTQYF.

V is TRBV27 and J is TRBJ1-1; no firm D call. The CDR3 extends over 14 amino acids. Per the germline V gene, CDR1 is MNHEY and CDR2 is SMNVEV (reference sequence). V was cut by 0 bases and J by 2 bases, with 7 bases left in between. The CDR3 sequence: CASSLSSGNTEAFF. For the CDR3, the DNA is TGTGCCAGCAGTTTATCGTCGGGAAACACTGAAGCTTTCTTT.

The chain combines TRBV6-5 with TRBJ1-4; D is perhaps TRBD1 (6 bases). CDR3 length: 14 amino acids. Germline CDR1 is MNHEY and CDR2 is SVGAGI. The germline V and J ends were trimmed by 2 bases and 8 bases, with 12 bases remaining between them. The CDR3 is CASSYNGQNEKLFF. CDR3 coding DNA: TGTGCCAGCAGTTACAATGGACAGAACGAAAAACTGTTTTTT.

The chain couples TRBV27 to TRBJ1-4, with D possibly matching TRBD1 (6 bases). The CDR3 has 14 amino acids. Germline V gene sequence: CDR1 MNHEY, CDR2 SMNVEV (reference sequence). Between the trimmed V and J ends, which lost 6 bases and 7 bases, there was a span of 15 bases. The CDR3 nucleotides are TGTGCCAGCAGGGGAACAGGGCTTGGTGAAAAACTGTTTTTT. As protein: CASRGTGLGEKLFF.

This chain uses TRBV19 with TRBJ1-2; D not resolved. CDR1 and CDR2 from the germline V gene are LNHDA and SQIVND (reference sequence). The CDR3 consists of 13 residues. V was clipped by 5 bases and J by 8 bases, with 15 bases between them. The CDR3 region has the DNA TGTGCCAGTAGTCCCCCAGAGAGGTCGGGCTACACCTTC. This codes for CASSPPERSGYTF.

V usage is TRBV18 and J usage is TRBJ2-1; TRBD1 matches at 7 bases. The V gene end was trimmed by 6 bases and the J gene end by 0 bases; junction bases not matched to a gene: 8. From germline, CDR1 is KGHSH and CDR2 LQKENI. This CDR3 contains 16 residues. CDR3: CASSRGTASSYNEQFF. The CDR3 DNA reads TGTGCCAGCTCCAGGGGGACCGCCAGCTCCTACAATGAGCAGTTCTTC.

The count of this clone is one. J is TRBJ2-1 and V is TRBV5-1, with 7 bases lining up with TRBD2. V lost 3 bases, J lost 3 bases, and 6 bases stayed unmatched. This CDR3 has 15 amino acids. The V gene's germline CDR1 is SGHRS and CDR2 YFSETQ. The CDR3 sequence: CASSSSGASYNEQFF. The CDR3 DNA sequence: TGCGCCAGCAGCTCAAGCGGGGCCAGCTACAATGAGCAGTTCTTC.

This clone has just one count. This chain's CDR3 is CASSYSGYSYNEQFF. The CDR3 DNA follows: TGTGCCAGCAGTTACTCAGGGTACTCCTACAATGAGCAGTTCTTC. The rearrangement links TRBV6-5 to TRBJ2-1; D uncertain. The CDR3 covers 15 residues. CDR1 and CDR2 (germline): MNHEY, SVGAGI. V lost 0 bases and J 0 bases, leaving 6 bases between the germline ends.

The chain is built from TRBV5-6 and TRBJ1-3, with D unresolved. The CDR3 is 16 residues long. The germline CDR1 and CDR2 sequences are SGHDT and YYEEEE. The V and J ends lost 3 bases and 7 bases respectively, with 20 bases between them. The CDR3 is CASSWITQGGLNTIYF. DNA of the CDR3: TGTGCCAGCAGCTGGATCACCCAAGGCGGTTTGAACACCATATATTTT.